These T cell receptor beta chains were read from a single sample in a study of T cell repertoires in ileal Crohn's disease. TCRdb keeps only in-frame clones here, not all; method: immunoSEQ multiplex PCR. Altogether several thousand clones are present, roughly 88% being singletons, with the ten largest covering approximately 4.5%. Sequencing was performed on ileal tissue. The receptors come from an adult with Crohn's disease. The CDR3 runs from the conserved cysteine through the conserved F or W. D genes are given only for firm matches. Where a row states a size, it is once, few, many or the class of an expanded clone; other rows omit it.

TRBD1 | once | TRBJ1-1 | TRBV5-1 | CASTITGADTEAFF | TGCGCCAGCACTATAACAGGGGCCGACACTGAAGCTTTCTTT
. | large | TRBJ1-1 | TRBV5-8 | CASPGASKTEAFF | TGTGCCAGCCCCGGGGCATCAAAAACTGAAGCTTTCTTT
TRBD2 | . | TRBJ2-7 | TRBV7-2 | CASSLLAGSYEQYF | TGTGCCAGCAGCTTACTAGCGGGCTCCTACGAGCAGTACTTC
TRBD1 | . | TRBJ1-4 | TRBV14 | CASSLGGGDEKLFF | TGTGCCAGCAGCCTAGGAGGGGGCGATGAAAAACTGTTTTTT
. | . | TRBJ2-7 | TRBV7-2 | CASSLLAGTGEQYF | TGTGCCAGCAGCTTACTTGCGGGAACCGGCGAGCAGTACTTC
TRBD1 | . | TRBJ1-4 | TRBV5-1 | CASSSGTATNEKLFF | TGCGCCAGCAGCTCGGGGACAGCAACTAATGAAAAACTGTTTTTT
TRBD2 | . | TRBJ2-1 | TRBV7-2 | CASSLVGGDSYNEQFF | TGTGCCAGCAGCTTAGTTGGGGGGGACTCCTACAATGAGCAGTTCTTC
. | . | TRBJ1-5 | TRBV6-5 | CASRKGLGNQPQHF | TGTGCCAGCAGGAAGGGGTTAGGCAATCAGCCCCAGCATTTT
. | . | TRBJ2-3 | TRBV7-9 | CASSLVSTDTQYF | TGTGCCAGCAGCTTAGTTAGTACAGATACGCAGTATTTT
TRBD1 | once | TRBJ1-3 | TRBV2 | CASTRTGTGNTIYF | TGTGCCAGCACCAGGACAGGGACTGGAAACACCATATATTTT
TRBD2 | . | TRBJ2-5 | TRBV6-1 | CASSEAPRSGRGETQYF | TGTGCCAGCAGTGAAGCGCCTCGAAGCGGGAGAGGGGAGACCCAGTACTTC
. | . | TRBJ2-7 | TRBV28 | CASSPDYKLEQYF | TGTGCCAGCAGCCCGGACTACAAGCTCGAGCAGTACTTC
. | . | TRBJ1-6 | TRBV15 | CATSRDYAGFVSPLHF | TGTGCCACCAGCAGAGATTATGCAGGGTTCGTTTCACCCCTCCACTTT
. | . | TRBJ2-1 | TRBV7-2 | CASSTPAVGAYNEQFF | TGTGCCAGCAGCACCCCCGCGGTGGGCGCCTACAATGAGCAGTTCTTC
. | . | TRBJ2-7 | TRBV18 | CASSTQGVGEQYF | TGTGCCAGCTCCACACAGGGTGTGGGCGAGCAGTACTTC
. | . | TRBJ1-2 | TRBV27 | CASSPRRPGGGYTF | TGTGCCAGCAGTCCTCGCCGTCCTGGGGGTGGCTACACCTTC
TRBD1 | . | TRBJ2-3 | TRBV7-7 | CASSGTGGGTQYF | TGTGCTAGCAGCGGAACAGGGGGTGGTACGCAGTATTTT
. | . | TRBJ1-5 | TRBV19 | CASSIGVGGGPQHF | TGTGCCAGTAGTATTGGTGTGGGGGGGGGACCCCAGCATTTT